The 22 T cell receptor beta chains in this list originate from one sample, sequenced in a study of T-cell reconstitution after alpha-beta-depleted transplantation in children. During its preparation, the TCRbeta library received unique molecular identifiers. TCRdb fed the PCR reads into MiXCR, producing one record per CDR3 protein. The sample gives 580,000 or so distinct CDR3 sequences, 23% of which show up once; 13% to 15% is in the top ten. The sample in question was PBMCs, mostly from graft donor cells, obtained 360 days after TCRalphabeta/CD19-depleted stem cell transplant. These receptors were collected from a boy less than two years old who had a stem cell transplant for acute myeloid leukemia, so the T cells may come from the graft donor.

Concerning this clonotype: The final CDR3 position lacks the conserved phenylalanine or tryptophan, pointing to a likely read error. The chain carries TRBV4-2 and TRBJ1-2; possibly TRBD1 for D (5 bases). Germline loops: CDR1 LGHNA, CDR2 YNFKEQ. The CDR3 runs 17 residues. V was pared by 0 bases and J by 4 bases, with 18 bases between. The CDR3 DNA sequence: TGTGCCAGCAGCCAAGATGACGCCAGGGTTCGGGCCTATGGCTACACCTAC. Its translation is CASSQDDARVRAYGYTY.

The chain couples TRBV12-3 or TRBV12-4 to TRBJ1-4; D ambiguous. The V and J ends lost 0 bases and 5 bases respectively, with 10 bases between them. There are 15 residues in the CDR3. CDR3 sequence reads: CASSLASGVNEKLFF. In DNA, the CDR3 is TGTGCCAGCAGTTTAGCGTCAGGCGTCAATGAAAAACTGTTTTTT.

This clonotype was recorded at least ten times. The chain joins TRBV29-1 to TRBJ2-1; D unclear. The germline V gene has CDR1 SQVTM and CDR2 ANQGSEA. V was trimmed by 4 bases and J by 0 bases, leaving 10 bases between them. There are 14 residues in the CDR3. The CDR3 region has the DNA TGCAGCGTTGGGACGACCCGCTCCTACAATGAGCAGTTCTTC. Its translation is CSVGTTRSYNEQFF.

This clonotype was observed a single time. The V and J genes are TRBV5-6 and TRBJ2-7; 7 positions agree with TRBD2. V lost 8 bases and J lost 3; bases outside the gene matches: 20. Germline V gene sequence: CDR1 SGHDT, CDR2 YYEEEE. This CDR3 is 17 amino acids long. The CDR3 sequence is CARSPRLAALGYYEQYF. CDR3 in DNA: TGTGCCAGGAGCCCCAGGCTAGCGGCCTTAGGATACTACGAGCAGTACTTC.

The chain recombines TRBV10-3 with TRBJ2-5; 7 bases line up with TRBD1. Per the germline V gene, CDR1 is ENHRY and CDR2 is SYGVKD. Unmatched junction bases numbered 9, after V lost 6 bases and J lost 5 bases. The CDR3 is 14 residues long. The DNA of the CDR3 is TGTGCCATCAGGGGAGAAGGGGGCCGGGAGACCCAGTACTTC. Translated: CAIRGEGGRETQYF.

In this sample, this clonotype turned up a few times. In DNA form, the CDR3 reads TGCAGCGCCAAAGGGACAGGGTCAACTAATGAAAAACTGTTTTTT. Its protein is CSAKGTGSTNEKLFF. The chain combines TRBV29-1 with TRBJ1-4; TRBD1 matches at 9 bases. V lost 7 bases, J lost 0 bases, and 6 bases stayed unmatched. This CDR3 has 15 amino acids. Per germline, CDR1 SQVTM and CDR2 ANQGSEA. The complete variable domain, with remaining parts taken from reference TRBV29-1 and TRBJ1-4, reads SAVISQKPSRDICQRGTSLTIQCQVDSQVTMMFWYRQQPGQSLTLIATANQGSEATYESGFVIDKFPISRPNLTFSTLTVSNMSPEDSSIYLCSAKGTGSTNEKLFFGSGTQLSVL.

This chain links TRBV11-1 with TRBJ1-3; the match to TRBD1 covers 7 bases. The ends lost 6 bases at V and 0 bases at J; junction bases unmatched: 14. This CDR3 has 18 amino acids. Germline values: CDR1 SGHAT, CDR2 FQDESV (reference sequence). The CDR3 reads CASSPGPWGQLSGNTIYF. CDR3 coding DNA: TGTGCCAGCAGTCCAGGACCCTGGGGACAGCTCTCTGGAAACACCATATATTTT.

This rearrangement joins TRBV15 to TRBJ1-6; weak D call: TRBD1 (5 bases). Germline CDR1 LNHNV, CDR2 YYDKDF (reference sequence). The CDR3 runs to 13 residues. The V end was cut by 8 bases, the J end by 4 bases, with 9 bases between. In DNA form, the CDR3 reads TGTGCCACCGGACAAAAATATAATTCACCCCTCCACTTT. This translates into CATGQKYNSPLHF.

The J gene is TRBJ2-7, the V gene TRBV21-1; TRBD1, the table's D call, was not compared with the DNA. TRBV21-1 is an annotated pseudogene. The CDR3 totals 17 residues. CDR3 amino acids: CASSKSWDRGRLDEQYV. The CDR3 DNA reads as TGTGCCAGCAGCAAAAGCTGGGACAGGGGGAGACTGGACGAGCAGTACGTC.

This clonotype came up a few times. One end of the junction does not line up with germline, which may come from a read error. V is TRBV28 and J is TRBJ1-1; 7 nucleotides match TRBD1. CDR3 length: 12 residues. The germline CDR1 and CDR2 sequences are MDHEN and SYDVKM. The CDR3 DNA sequence: TGTGCCAGCTACCTCACCGGGACAGTCTTTGTCTTT. Amino acids: CASYLTGTVFVF.

This clonotype was counted only a few times. The chain carries TRBV20-1 and TRBJ2-5; no clear D gene. The germline CDR1 and CDR2 sequences are DFQATT and SNEGSKA (reference sequence). The length of the CDR3 is 14 residues. The V end was cut by 3 bases, the J end by 1 base, with 12 bases between. CDR3 nucleotides: TGCAGTGCTAGTCGTGTGGGAAGCCAAGAGACCCAGTACTTC. Its translation is CSASRVGSQETQYF.

A few counts support this clonotype. The chain is built from TRBV12-3 or TRBV12-4 and TRBJ2-5; D ambiguous. Trimming took 3 bases from V and 4 from J, leaving 9 bases between them. The CDR3 totals 13 residues. CDR3 loop: CASSLVRRETQYF. DNA of the CDR3: TGTGCCAGCAGTTTGGTCCGCCGAGAGACCCAGTACTTC.

This rearrangement joins TRBV12-3 or TRBV12-4 to TRBJ2-2; D is possibly TRBD2 (7 bases). Trimming removed 5 bases from V and 6 bases from J, with 13 bases in between. The CDR3 extends over 14 amino acids. The CDR3: CASSGGGLSGELFF. The CDR3 DNA reads as TGTGCCAGCAGTGGGGGGGGCCTATCCGGGGAGCTGTTTTTT.

The V call is TRBV11-2, the J call TRBJ2-3; D call uncertain. Trimming left V 2 bases short and J 3 bases short, with 6 bases between. Germline V gives CDR1 SGHAT, CDR2 FQNNGV. The CDR3 has 13 residues. The CDR3 coding sequence is TGTGCCAGCAGCTTAATCAGGACAGATACGCAGTATTTT. Amino acid sequence: CASSLIRTDTQYF.

The J gene is TRBJ2-2, the V gene TRBV13; D is unresolved. There are 14 residues in the CDR3. V lost 3 bases and J lost 8, with 13 bases in between. Germline assignment: CDR1 PRHDT and CDR2 FYEKMQ (reference sequence). The CDR3 sequence is CASSFRRLKGELFF. In DNA form, the CDR3 reads TGTGCCAGCAGCTTTCGCCGTTTGAAGGGGGAGCTGTTTTTT.

This clonotype has only a few counts. The CDR3 loop reads CSAQGGTDTQYF. CDR3 bases: TGCAGTGCGCAGGGGGGCACAGATACGCAGTATTTT. The chain combines TRBV20-1 with TRBJ2-3; 7 bases map to TRBD1. Germline V CDR1 and CDR2: DFQATT, SNEGSKA (reference sequence). Losses at the gene ends were 6 bases for V and 1 base for J; bases not matched to a gene: 1. The CDR3 sequence is 12 residues long.

The sample holds many counts of this clonotype. The gene calls are TRBV4-3 and TRBJ2-7; 10 bases fit TRBD1. V trimming: 3 bases; J trimming: 4 bases; junction bases outside the gene matches: 12. This CDR3 comprises 17 residues. Germline V lookup: CDR1 LGHNA, CDR2 YSLEER. CDR3 sequence reads: CASSQGRDRGGGYEQYF. The CDR3 DNA sequence: TGCGCCAGCAGCCAGGGAAGGGACAGGGGAGGCGGGTACGAGCAGTACTTC.

In its sample, this clonotype was seen many times. The V gene is TRBV28, the J gene TRBJ2-7; D is uncertain. The CDR3 contains 13 residues. V lost 3 bases to trimming and J lost 4 bases, with 10 bases between them. CDR1 is MDHEN and CDR2 is SYDVKM in the germline V gene. The CDR3 here is CASSLAGAYEQYV. Here the CDR3 DNA reads TGTGCCAGCAGTTTGGCAGGAGCGTACGAGCAGTACGTC.

This chain uses TRBV20-1 with TRBJ2-3, with 11 bases fitting TRBD2. The V segment lost 6 bases and the J segment 8 bases; nucleotides outside the gene matches: 10. The length of the CDR3 is 14 residues. Germline CDR1 and CDR2: DFQATT and SNEGSKA (reference sequence). The CDR3, as DNA: TGCAGTGCCGTAGCGGGGGGGGCCCCCGGTACGCAGTATTTT. Translation gives CSAVAGGAPGTQYF.

V gene TRBV20-1 combines with J gene TRBJ2-1; 8 bases agree with TRBD2. V lost 3 bases to trimming and J lost 4 bases; unmatched junction nucleotides: 20. CDR3 length equals 19 residues. CDR1 DFQATT and CDR2 SNEGSKA come from the germline V gene (reference sequence). CDR3 protein: CSASKMGLGSTGGYNEQFF. The CDR3 nucleotides read TGCAGTGCTAGCAAGATGGGACTAGGATCTACTGGGGGGTACAATGAGCAGTTCTTC.

The sample holds many counts of this clonotype. The V gene is TRBV20-1, the J gene TRBJ2-7, with D tentatively TRBD1 (5 bases). V was pared by 2 bases and J by 2 bases, with 10 bases between. The CDR3 is made up of 13 amino acids. CDR1 is DFQATT, CDR2 SNEGSKA, per germline (reference sequence). The CDR3 DNA reads as TGCAGTGCTAGAAAGACAGAGACCTACGAGCAGTACTTC. This gives the protein CSARKTETYEQYF.

This clonotype has more than one count but fewer than ten. The V gene is TRBV12-3 or TRBV12-4, the J gene TRBJ2-3; no clear D. V lost 3 bases, J lost 11 bases, and 15 bases lay in between. The CDR3 extends over 13 amino acids. Here the CDR3 DNA reads TGTGCCAGCAGTTTTGACGGGTACTACGGGCAGTATTTT. Its translation is CASSFDGYYGQYF.